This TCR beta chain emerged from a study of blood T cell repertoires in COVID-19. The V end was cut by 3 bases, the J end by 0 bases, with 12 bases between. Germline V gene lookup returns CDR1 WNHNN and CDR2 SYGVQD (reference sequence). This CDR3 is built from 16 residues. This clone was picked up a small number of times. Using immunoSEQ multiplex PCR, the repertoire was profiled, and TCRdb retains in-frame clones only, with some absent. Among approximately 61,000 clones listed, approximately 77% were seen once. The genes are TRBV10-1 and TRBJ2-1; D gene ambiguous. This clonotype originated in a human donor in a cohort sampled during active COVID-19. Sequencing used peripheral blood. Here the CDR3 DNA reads TGCGCCAGCAGTGACCGGGTCCTTAGCTCCTACAATGAGCAGTTCTTC. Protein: CASSDRVLSSYNEQFF.